Each of the 19 T cell receptor beta chains below was sequenced from the same sample in a study of CXCR3-negative and CXCR3-positive naive CD8 T cells. Whole-study results and caveats: Researchers report that CXCR3-positive naive cells carry more hydrophobic TRB CDR3s than CXCR3-negative naive cells.

The libraries of TRB cDNA were constructed through 5' RACE using UMI labels. TCRdb reprocessed the 5' RACE reads and keeps a single row for each CDR3 protein, giving no DNA. The sample has around 50,000 distinct CDR3 sequences. For these receptors, no antigen is known. Sample: naive CXCR3+ CD8+ T cells from blood. Subset of the sample: CD45RO-CCR7+CD27+CD95- naive CD8+ T cells expressing CXCR3 (TNR3+). The receptors here all came from a human donor in good health. Some clones in this sample may be carry-over from other donors' samples.

This chain uses TRBV28 with TRBJ1-5; TCRdb calls TRBD1, which cannot be checked without DNA. The CDR3 totals 15 residues. Germline assignment: CDR1 MDHEN and CDR2 SYDVKM. This chain's CDR3 is CASSVRGFSNQPQHF.

J is TRBJ2-1 and V is TRBV27. This CDR3 has 15 amino acids. Per the germline V gene, CDR1 is MNHEY and CDR2 is SMNVEV (reference sequence). CDR3 protein: CASSFGGGLYNEQFF.

The V and J genes are TRBV7-2 and TRBJ2-7; TCRdb proposes TRBD1, but this gene call is untestable without DNA. CDR1 and CDR2 from the germline V gene are SGHTA and FQGNSA. The CDR3 has 14 residues. CDR3 amino acids: CASSLTGESYEQYF.

The chain joins TRBV9 to TRBJ2-3; lacking DNA, the TRBD1 call made by TCRdb goes unchecked. The CDR3 is made up of 14 amino acids. Per the germline V gene, CDR1 is SGDLS and CDR2 is YYNGEE. This chain's CDR3 is CASRNPGSTDTQYF.

The chain joins TRBV7-2 to TRBJ2-7; absent DNA, TCRdb's TRBD2 call cannot be checked. The CDR3 has 17 residues. Looked up from germline, CDR1 is SGHTA and CDR2 is FQGNSA. CDR3 protein: CASSSDGAVDPTYEQYF.

This chain uses TRBV28 with TRBJ1-5. This CDR3 comprises 13 residues. The germline V gene has CDR1 MDHEN and CDR2 SYDVKM. CDR3 sequence: CASSYYSNQPQHF.

The chain couples TRBV6-2 or TRBV6-3 to TRBJ2-1; no DNA is available, so the TRBD2 call from TCRdb remains unchecked. This CDR3 contains 15 residues. The germline CDR1 and CDR2 sequences are MNHEY and SVGEGT. The CDR3 spells CASSYGGGAYNEQFF.

The rearrangement uses TRBV2 and TRBJ1-3. The CDR3 has 14 amino acids. Per the germline V gene, CDR1 is SNHLY and CDR2 is FYNNEI. This CDR3 reads CASSRPSSGNTIYF.

The rearrangement links TRBV12-3 or TRBV12-4 to TRBJ1-1. The CDR3 consists of 13 residues. The CDR3 is CASSAVLNTEAFF.

CDR3 sequence: CASRTGDTYEQYF. This chain uses TRBV6-6 with TRBJ2-7; TCRdb indicates TRBD1, and absent DNA this call remains unverified. Per the germline V gene, CDR1 is MNHNY and CDR2 is SVGAGI (reference sequence). This CDR3 is 13 amino acids long.

CDR3 region: CASSLSDTQYF. V and J are TRBV12-3 or TRBV12-4 and TRBJ2-3. This CDR3 spans 11 amino acids.

The chain carries TRBV20-1 and TRBJ1-1. Looked up from germline, CDR1 is DFQATT and CDR2 is SNEGSKA (reference sequence). The CDR3 is 11 residues long. The CDR3 loop is CSAWGNTEAFF.

The V call is TRBV7-9, the J call TRBJ2-7; without DNA, the TCRdb call of TRBD1 cannot be checked. This CDR3 comprises 14 residues. Germline assignment: CDR1 SEHNR and CDR2 FQNEAQ (reference sequence). CDR3 residues: CASSSRDTSYEQYF.

The chain employs TRBV5-1 and TRBJ2-7; TCRdb reports TRBD1, a call that lacks DNA to check it against. Per the germline V gene, CDR1 is SGHRS and CDR2 is YFSETQ. The CDR3 runs to 14 residues. This CDR3 is CASSFPETGDEQYF.

The J gene is TRBJ2-3, the V gene TRBV28. This CDR3 is built from 14 residues. CDR1 MDHEN and CDR2 SYDVKM come from the germline V gene. The chain's CDR3 is CASSLWTSTDTQYF.

V gene TRBV20-1 combines with J gene TRBJ2-7; TCRdb gives TRBD2 as the D gene, but with no DNA this cannot be confirmed. The length of the CDR3 is 17 residues. Germline V lookup: CDR1 DFQATT, CDR2 SNEGSKA (reference sequence). The CDR3 sequence: CSARDSGTSGPPYEQYF.

The rearrangement uses TRBV15 and TRBJ1-4; TCRdb reports TRBD1, a call that lacks DNA to check it against. The CDR3 totals 16 residues. The germline gives CDR1 LNHNV, CDR2 YYDKDF (reference sequence). The CDR3 sequence is CATSEHRGLSNEKLFF.

The V call is TRBV29-1, the J call TRBJ2-7; TCRdb's D gene call, TRBD1, goes unchecked for lack of DNA. Germline loops: CDR1 SQVTM, CDR2 ANQGSEA. The CDR3 contains 15 residues. This CDR3 is CSVEVLGTGGGEQYF.

The chain is built from TRBV12-3 or TRBV12-4 and TRBJ2-3; TCRdb selects TRBD2, and the lack of DNA leaves this call unchecked. CDR3 length equals 18 residues. The CDR3 sequence: CASTEGLAGAAVGDTQYF.